The entry that follows covers one T cell receptor (beta chain) sequence. This sample is drawn from a study of PD-L1 blockade in urothelial cancer. As for the study in general: Patients, treated from about 2014 onward, received atezolizumab 1,200 mg intravenously every 3 weeks. Bladder-origin urothelial cancer in males described about 85% of the roughly 29 patients. Once treatment had started, blood was analyzed at 3 weeks (second dose) and again at 6 weeks.

Sequencing used immunoSEQ multiplex PCR; TCRdb keeps in-frame clones, though not all of them. The data show about 27,000 clones, roughly 84% seen once. Time point defined: peripheral blood 6 weeks after treatment start. Trimming took 2 bases from V and 4 from J, leaving 8 bases between them. Germline CDR1 reads LNHNV; CDR2 reads YYDKDF (reference sequence). This CDR3 has 13 amino acids. This chain links TRBV15 with TRBJ2-5; D perhaps matches TRBD1 (7 bases). The clonotype was recovered from a man between 65 and 80 years old with urothelial cancer. The sample in question was PBMCs, obtained around atezolizumab (anti-PD-L1) treatment. CDR3 sequence reads: CATSRQGGETQYF. The CDR3 region has the DNA TGTGCCACCAGCAGACAGGGGGGAGAGACCCAGTACTTC. The full variable domain, rest sourced from reference TRBV15 and TRBJ2-5, is DAMVIQNPRYQVTQFGKPVTLSCSQTLNHNVMYWYQQKSSQAPKLLFHYYDKDFNNEADTPDNFQSRRPNTSFCFLDIRSPGLGDTAMYLCATSRQGGETQYFGPGTRLLVL.